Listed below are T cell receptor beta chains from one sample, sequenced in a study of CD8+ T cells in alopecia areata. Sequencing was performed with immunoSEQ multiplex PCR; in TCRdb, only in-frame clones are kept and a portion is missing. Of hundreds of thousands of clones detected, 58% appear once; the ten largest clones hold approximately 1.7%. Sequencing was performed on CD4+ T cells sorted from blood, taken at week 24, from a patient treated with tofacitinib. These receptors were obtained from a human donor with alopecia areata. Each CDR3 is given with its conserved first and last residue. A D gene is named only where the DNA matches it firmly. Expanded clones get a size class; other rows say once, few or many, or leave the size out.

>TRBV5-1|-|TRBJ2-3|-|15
CASRRGPPSTDTQYF
TGCGCCAGCCGGAGAGGGCCACCTAGCACAGATACGCAGTATTTT
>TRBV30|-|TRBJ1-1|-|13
CAWSTQGNTEAFF
TGTGCCTGGAGTACCCAGGGGAACACTGAAGCTTTCTTT
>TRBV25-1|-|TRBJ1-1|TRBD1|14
CASSETGWNTEAFF
TGTGCCAGCAGTGAGACAGGGTGGAACACTGAAGCTTTCTTT
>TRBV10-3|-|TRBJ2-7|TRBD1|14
CAIRGQGSSYEQYF
TGTGCCATCAGGGGACAGGGCTCCTCCTACGAGCAGTACTTC
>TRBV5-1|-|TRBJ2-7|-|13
CASSLNVGYEQYF
TGCGCCAGCAGCTTGAATGTAGGCTACGAGCAGTACTTC
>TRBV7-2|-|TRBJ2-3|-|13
CASSLEGLDTQYF
TGTGCCAGCAGCTTGGAGGGGTTGGATACGCAGTATTTT
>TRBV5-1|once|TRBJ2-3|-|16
CASSLRGTPSTDTQYF
TGCGCCAGCAGCTTGAGAGGGACACCGAGCACAGATACGCAGTATTTT
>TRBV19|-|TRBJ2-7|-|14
CASSIRAPSYEQYF
TGTGCCAGTAGTATTCGGGCGCCCTCCTACGAGCAGTACTTC
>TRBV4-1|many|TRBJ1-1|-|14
CASSPLPGRAEAFF
TGCGCCAGCAGCCCCCTTCCGGGGCGTGCCGAAGCTTTCTTT
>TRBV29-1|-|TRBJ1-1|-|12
CSVAYRNTEAFF
TGCAGCGTTGCTTACAGGAACACTGAAGCTTTCTTT
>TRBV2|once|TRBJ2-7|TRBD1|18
CASSVEGKRTGYIDEQYF
TGTGCCAGCAGTGTAGAGGGGAAGCGGACAGGGTATATTGACGAGCAGTACTTC
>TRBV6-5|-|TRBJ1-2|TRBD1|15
CASSDYDRVGYGYTF
TGTGCCAGCAGTGACTACGACAGGGTCGGATATGGCTACACCTTC
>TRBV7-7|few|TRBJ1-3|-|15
CASSFGPGEGNTIYF
TGTGCTAGCAGCTTCGGACCGGGTGAGGGAAACACCATATATTTT
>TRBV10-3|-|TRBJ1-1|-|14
CAISESPGVTEAFF
TGTGCCATCAGTGAGTCCCCAGGGGTCACTGAAGCTTTCTTT
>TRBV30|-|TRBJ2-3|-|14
CAWSVKGTTDTQYF
TGTGCCTGGAGTGTAAAGGGGACCACAGATACGCAGTATTTT
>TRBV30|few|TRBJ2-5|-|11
CAWQGKETQYF
TGTGCCTGGCAGGGGAAAGAGACCCAGTACTTC
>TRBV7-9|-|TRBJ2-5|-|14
CASSLELTPGTQYF
TGTGCCAGCAGCTTAGAACTTACCCCGGGGACCCAGTACTTC
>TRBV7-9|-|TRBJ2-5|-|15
CASSLPRGTQETQYF
TGTGCCAGCAGCCTGCCCCGAGGGACGCAAGAGACCCAGTACTTC
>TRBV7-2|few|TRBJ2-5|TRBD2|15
CASSVVAGGKETQYF
TGTGCCAGCAGCGTCGTCGCGGGGGGCAAAGAGACCCAGTACTTC
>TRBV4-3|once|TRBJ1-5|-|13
CASSQDTQGAQHF
TGCGCCAGCAGCCAAGATACACAGGGAGCCCAGCATTTT
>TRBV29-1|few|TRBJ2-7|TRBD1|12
CSVDRGLDEQYF
TGCAGCGTTGACAGGGGGCTAGACGAGCAGTACTTC
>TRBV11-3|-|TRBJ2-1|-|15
CASSPGDSTYNEQFF
TGTGCCAGCAGCCCGGGGGACTCCACCTACAATGAGCAGTTCTTC
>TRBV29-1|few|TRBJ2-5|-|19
CSVEGYIGLGSRLEETQYF
TGCAGCGTTGAAGGGTATATCGGACTTGGCTCGAGACTGGAAGAGACCCAGTACTTC
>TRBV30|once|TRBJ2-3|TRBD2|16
CAWSVFLAGGADTQYF
TGTGCCTGGAGTGTATTTTTGGCGGGGGGGGCGGATACGCAGTATTTT